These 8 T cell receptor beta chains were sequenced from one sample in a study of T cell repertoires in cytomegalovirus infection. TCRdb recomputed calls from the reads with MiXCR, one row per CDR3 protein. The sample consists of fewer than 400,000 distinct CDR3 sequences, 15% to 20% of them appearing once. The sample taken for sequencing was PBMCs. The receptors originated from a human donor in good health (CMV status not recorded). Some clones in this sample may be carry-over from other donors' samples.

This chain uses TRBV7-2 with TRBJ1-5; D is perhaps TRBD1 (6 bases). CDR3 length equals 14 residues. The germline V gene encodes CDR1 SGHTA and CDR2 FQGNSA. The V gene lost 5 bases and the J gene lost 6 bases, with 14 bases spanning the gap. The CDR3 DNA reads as TGTGCCAGCAGCCCCGGGGGGGCAGCTCAGCCCCAGCATTTT. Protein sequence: CASSPGGAAQPQHF. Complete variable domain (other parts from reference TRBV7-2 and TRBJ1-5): GAGVSQSPSNKVTEKGKDVELRCDPISGHTALYWYRQSLGQGLEFLIYFQGNSAPDKSGLPSDRFSAERTGGSVSTLTIQRTQQEDSAVYLCASSPGGAAQPQHFGDGTRLSIL.

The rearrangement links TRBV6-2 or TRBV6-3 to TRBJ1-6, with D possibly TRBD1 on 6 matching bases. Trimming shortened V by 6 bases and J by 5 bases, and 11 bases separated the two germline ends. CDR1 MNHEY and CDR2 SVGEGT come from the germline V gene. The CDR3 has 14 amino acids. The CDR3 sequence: CASSRGADNSPLHF. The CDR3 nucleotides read TGTGCCAGCAGCCGGGGGGCAGATAATTCACCCCTCCACTTT.

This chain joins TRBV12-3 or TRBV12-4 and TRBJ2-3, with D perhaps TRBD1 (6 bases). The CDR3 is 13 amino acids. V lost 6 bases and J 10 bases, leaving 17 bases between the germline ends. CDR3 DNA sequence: TGTGCCAGCAGCTCGACAGGTGAGGGATCGCAGTATTTT. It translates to CASSSTGEGSQYF.

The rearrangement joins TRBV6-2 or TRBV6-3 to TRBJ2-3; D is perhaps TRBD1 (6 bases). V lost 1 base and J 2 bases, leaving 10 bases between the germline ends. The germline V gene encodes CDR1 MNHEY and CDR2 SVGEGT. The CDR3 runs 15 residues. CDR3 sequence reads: CASSYWAGDTDTQYF. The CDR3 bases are TGTGCCAGCAGTTACTGGGCAGGGGACACAGATACGCAGTATTTT.

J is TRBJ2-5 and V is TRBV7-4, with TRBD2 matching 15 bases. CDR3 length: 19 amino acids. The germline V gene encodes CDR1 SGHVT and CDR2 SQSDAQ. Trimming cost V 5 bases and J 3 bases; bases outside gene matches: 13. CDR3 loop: CASSPPGTSGGRHKETQYF. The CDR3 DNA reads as TGTGCCAGCAGCCCCCCCGGGACTAGCGGGGGGCGCCACAAAGAGACCCAGTACTTC.

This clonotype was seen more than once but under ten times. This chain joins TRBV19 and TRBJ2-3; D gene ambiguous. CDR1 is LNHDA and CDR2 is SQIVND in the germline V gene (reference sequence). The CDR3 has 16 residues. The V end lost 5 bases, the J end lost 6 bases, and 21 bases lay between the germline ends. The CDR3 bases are TGTGCCAGTAGTGGTAGCAGTATCATTTTCATGGATACGCAGTATTTT. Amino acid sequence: CASSGSSIIFMDTQYF.

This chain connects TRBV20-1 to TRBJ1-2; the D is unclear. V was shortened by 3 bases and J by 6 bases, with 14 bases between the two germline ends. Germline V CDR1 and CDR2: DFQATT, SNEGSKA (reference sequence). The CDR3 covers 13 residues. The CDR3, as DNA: TGCAGTGCTAGGGGCACAGTAACTAATGGCTACACCTTC. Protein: CSARGTVTNGYTF.

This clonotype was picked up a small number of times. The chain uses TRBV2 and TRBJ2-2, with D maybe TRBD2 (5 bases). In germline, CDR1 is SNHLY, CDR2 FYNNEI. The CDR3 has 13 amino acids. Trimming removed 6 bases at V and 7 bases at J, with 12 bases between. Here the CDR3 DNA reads TGTGCCAGCAGGGATCAAGGGAGCGGGGAGCTGTTTTTT. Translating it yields CASRDQGSGELFF.